The clone carrying this T cell receptor (beta chain) is large in the sample. What it binds is unknown. Germline V gene lookup returns CDR1 GTSNPN and CDR2 SVGIG (reference sequence). This CDR3 comprises 15 residues. Deletions cut 4 bases from V and 7 bases from J, with 17 bases between. An Oncomine TCR Beta short-read assay was used to sequence the DNA from cultured CD4+ T cells. TCRdb analysed the PCR reads with MiXCR anew, one entry per CDR3 protein. The sample lists roughly 12,000 distinct CDR3 sequences, 70% to 75% occurring once. Treatment here: approximately 9-day PBMC culture with coronavirus spike peptide pools or control peptides (ViraFEST assay). These data come from a study of vaccination and CD4 T cells after COVID-19. Study overall: Post-diagnosis, post-COVID samples were collected after a median 101 days, ranging 35 to 161.

This specimen consisted of CD4+ T cells from blood, cultured in vitro, obtained after SARS-CoV-2 vaccination. The V and J genes are TRBV30 and TRBJ1-6; D gene ambiguous. The TCR was taken from a human donor who received a COVID-19 vaccine. The CDR3 DNA sequence: TGTGCCTGGAACTCAGGTTCCGGCTGGAATTCACCCCTCCACTTT. It encodes CAWNSGSGWNSPLHF.